This T cell receptor (beta chain) was captured in a study of T cell changes during pregnancy in multiple sclerosis. The germline CDR1 and CDR2 sequences are LGHNT and FRNRAP. This CDR3 has 14 residues. V lost 0 bases and J lost 6, with 11 bases in between. Produced via immunoSEQ multiplex PCR; TCRdb's table is partial and in-frame only. This sample has around 40,000 clones; over 90% occur once, and the top ten carry 0.35% to 0.4%. This clonotype was obtained from a female donor with multiple sclerosis, enrolled in a pregnancy study. The sequencing here drew on CD4+ T cells from peripheral blood mononuclear cells, taken in the second trimester of pregnancy. V gene TRBV12-5 combines with J gene TRBJ1-2; the D gene is possibly TRBD1 (6 bases). CDR3 sequence: CASGLVRTGHGYTF. Here the CDR3 DNA reads TGTGCTAGTGGTTTGGTACGAACAGGGCATGGCTACACCTTC.